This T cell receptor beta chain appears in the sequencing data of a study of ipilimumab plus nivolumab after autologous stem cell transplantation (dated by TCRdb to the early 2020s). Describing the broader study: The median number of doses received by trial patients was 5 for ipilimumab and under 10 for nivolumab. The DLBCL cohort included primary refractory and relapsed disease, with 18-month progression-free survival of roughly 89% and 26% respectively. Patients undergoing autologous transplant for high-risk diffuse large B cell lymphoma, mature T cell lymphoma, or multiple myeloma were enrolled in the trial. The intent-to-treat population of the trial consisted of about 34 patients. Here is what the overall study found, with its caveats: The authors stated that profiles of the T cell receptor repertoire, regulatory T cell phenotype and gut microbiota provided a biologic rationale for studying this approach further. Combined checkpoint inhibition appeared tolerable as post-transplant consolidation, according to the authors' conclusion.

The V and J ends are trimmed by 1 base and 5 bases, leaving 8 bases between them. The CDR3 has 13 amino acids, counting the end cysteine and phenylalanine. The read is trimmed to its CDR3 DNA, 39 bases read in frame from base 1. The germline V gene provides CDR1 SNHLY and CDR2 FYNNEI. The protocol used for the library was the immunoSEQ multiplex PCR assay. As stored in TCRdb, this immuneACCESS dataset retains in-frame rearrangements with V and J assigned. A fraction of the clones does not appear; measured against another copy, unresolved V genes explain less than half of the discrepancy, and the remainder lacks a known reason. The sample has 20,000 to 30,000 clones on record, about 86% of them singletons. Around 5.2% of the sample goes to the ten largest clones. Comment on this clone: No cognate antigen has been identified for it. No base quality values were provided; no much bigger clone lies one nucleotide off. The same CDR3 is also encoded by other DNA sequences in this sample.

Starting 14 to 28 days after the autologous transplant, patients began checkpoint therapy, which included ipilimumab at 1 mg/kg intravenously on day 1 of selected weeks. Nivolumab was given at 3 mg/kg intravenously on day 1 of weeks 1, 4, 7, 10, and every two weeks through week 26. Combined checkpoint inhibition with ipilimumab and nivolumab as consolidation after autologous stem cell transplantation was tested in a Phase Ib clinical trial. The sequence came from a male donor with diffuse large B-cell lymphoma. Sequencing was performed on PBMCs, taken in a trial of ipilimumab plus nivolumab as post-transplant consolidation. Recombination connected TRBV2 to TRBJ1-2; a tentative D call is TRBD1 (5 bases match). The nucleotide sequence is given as TGTGCCAGCAGTGAAGGGGGGGGTTATGGCTACACCTTC. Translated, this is CASSEGGGYGYTF.